This T cell receptor (beta chain) emerged from a study of blood T cell repertoires in COVID-19. On the study more broadly: Italy, Spain and the United States were the sources of the convalescent and acute COVID-19 samples. Sample material is recorded as cDNA or gDNA derived from T cells, B-cell-depleted T cells, or PBMCs.

CDR3 size: 14 residues. Germline CDR1 SQVTM, CDR2 ANQGSEA. V lost 4 bases to trimming and J lost 0 bases; unmatched junction nucleotides: 5. Method: immunoSEQ multiplex PCR; TCRdb's copy keeps in-frame clones and lacks some. The sample lists about 190,000 clones; about nine tenths were seen once. Sequencing used peripheral blood. The receptor's source is a young man with acute or convalescent COVID-19. The chain couples TRBV29-1 to TRBJ2-7, with 8 bases identical to TRBD1. CDR3: CSVGGGTGSYEQYF. CDR3 DNA sequence: TGCAGCGTTGGTGGGGGGACAGGCTCCTACGAGCAGTACTTC.